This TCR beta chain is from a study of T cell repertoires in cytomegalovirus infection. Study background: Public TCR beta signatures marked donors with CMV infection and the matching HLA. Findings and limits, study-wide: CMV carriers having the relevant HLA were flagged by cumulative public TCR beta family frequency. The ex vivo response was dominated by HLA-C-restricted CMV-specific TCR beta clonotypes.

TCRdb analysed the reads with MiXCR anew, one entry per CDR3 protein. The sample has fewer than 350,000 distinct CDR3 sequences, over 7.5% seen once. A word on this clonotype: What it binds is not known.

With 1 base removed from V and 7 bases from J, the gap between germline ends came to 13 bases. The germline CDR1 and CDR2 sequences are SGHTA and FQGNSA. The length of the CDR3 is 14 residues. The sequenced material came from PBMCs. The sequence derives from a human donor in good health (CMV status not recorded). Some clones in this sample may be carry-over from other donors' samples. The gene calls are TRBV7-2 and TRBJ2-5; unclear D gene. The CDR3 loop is CASSLGTPGLTQYF. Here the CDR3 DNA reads TGTGCCAGCAGCTTAGGGACCCCTGGTCTGACCCAGTACTTC. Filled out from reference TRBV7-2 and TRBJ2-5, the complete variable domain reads GAGVSQSPSNKVTEKGKDVELRCDPISGHTALYWYRQSLGQGLEFLIYFQGNSAPDKSGLPSDRFSAERTGGSVSTLTIQRTQQEDSAVYLCASSLGTPGLTQYFGPGTRLLVL.